This entry features one T cell receptor beta chain sequence. Its antigen is unidentified. Treatment indicated: 15 to 20 received Ad26.COV2.S at low or high dose, single or two shots; several received placebo; per-sample allocation not given. Day 63 after the first vaccine or placebo injection was the time point for sampling. This sample is part of a study of Ad26.COV2.S vaccination and SARS-CoV-2 variants. Study information: A COV1001 Ad26.COV2.S trial-arm participant provided the sample. Ad26.COV2.S given intramuscularly, once or twice 56 days apart. Whole-study findings and limits: Assessments of TCR breadth and depth may have underestimated the total T cell responses.

Clones were read by immunoSEQ multiplex PCR, and TCRdb kept only the in-frame ones, dropping some. The table records about 350,000 clones, 70% to 90% of them present only once. V dropped 4 bases and J dropped 1 base, with 4 bases sitting between them. The CDR3 is made up of 12 amino acids. Germline-derived CDR1 and CDR2 are MDHEN and SYDVKM. The sequence was collected from a person between 18 and 59 years old who received the Ad26.COV2.S COVID-19 vaccine or a placebo. The rearrangement uses TRBV28 and TRBJ1-1; no firm D call. The source was peripheral blood, collected in a trial of Ad26.COV2.S vaccine versus placebo. The CDR3 DNA is TGTGCCAGCAGTTCAGGGAACACTGAAGCTTTCTTT. Translating gives CASSSGNTEAFF.